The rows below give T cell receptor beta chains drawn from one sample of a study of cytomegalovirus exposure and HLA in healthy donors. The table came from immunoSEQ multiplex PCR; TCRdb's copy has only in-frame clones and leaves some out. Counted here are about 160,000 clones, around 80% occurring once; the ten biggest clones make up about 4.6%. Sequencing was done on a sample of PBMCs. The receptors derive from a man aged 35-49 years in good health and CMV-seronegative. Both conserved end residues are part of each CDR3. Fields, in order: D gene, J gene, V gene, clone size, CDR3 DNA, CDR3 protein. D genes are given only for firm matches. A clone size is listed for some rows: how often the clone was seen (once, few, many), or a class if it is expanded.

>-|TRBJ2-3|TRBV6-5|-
TGTGCCACCAAGGGGGGGGGCAGAGATACGCAGTATTTT
CATKGGGRDTQYF
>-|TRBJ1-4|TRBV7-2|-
TGTGCCAGCAGCTTCGATTTGGCGGGGGGAACTCTGTTTTTT
CASSFDLAGGTLFF
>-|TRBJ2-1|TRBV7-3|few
TGTGCCAGCAGCCCCGGGACATCCCCCTACAATGAGCAGTTCTTC
CASSPGTSPYNEQFF
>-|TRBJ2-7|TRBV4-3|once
TGCGCCAGCAGCCAAGAAGCGGACGGGACCTACGAGCAGTACTTC
CASSQEADGTYEQYF
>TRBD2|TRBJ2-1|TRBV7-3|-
TGTGCCAGCAGCGAGCGGGACTCCGGCTACAATGAGCAGTTCTTC
CASSERDSGYNEQFF
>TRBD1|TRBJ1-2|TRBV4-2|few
TGTGCCAGCAGCCAAGAACTGGACAGGGGGCGCCGGCGGGGTGGCTACACCTTC
CASSQELDRGRRRGGYTF
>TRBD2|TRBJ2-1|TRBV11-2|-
TGTGCCAGCAGCCCCGCCGGGACTAGCGTGTACAATGAGCAGTTCTTC
CASSPAGTSVYNEQFF
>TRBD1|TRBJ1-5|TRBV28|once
TGTGCCAGCAGTTCGTACCAGGGGGTTGTCAATCAGCCCCAGCATTTT
CASSSYQGVVNQPQHF
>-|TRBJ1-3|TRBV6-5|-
TGTGCCAGCAGACCCCCAGACATCTCTGGAAACACCATATATTTT
CASRPPDISGNTIYF
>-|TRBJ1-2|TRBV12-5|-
TGTGCTAGTGGTTTGGGAACAGGGTACTATGGCTACACCTTC
CASGLGTGYYGYTF
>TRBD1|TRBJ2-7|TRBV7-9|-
TGTGCCAGCAGCTCCCTTAGGGGGCTCTCCTACGAGCAGTACTTC
CASSSLRGLSYEQYF
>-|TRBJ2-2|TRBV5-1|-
TGCGCCAGCAGCTCCTTCAACACCGGGGAGCTGTTTTTT
CASSSFNTGELFF
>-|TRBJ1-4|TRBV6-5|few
TGTGCCAGCAGTTCGTGGGGCCCGGATGAAAAACTGTTTTTT
CASSSWGPDEKLFF
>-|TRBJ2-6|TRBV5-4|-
TGTGCCAGCAGCTCAGGTGGTCTTGGGGCCAACGTCCTGACTTTC
CASSSGGLGANVLTF
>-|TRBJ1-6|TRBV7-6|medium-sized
TGTGCCAGCAGCTCGGGTAGGGAGGATAATTCACCCCTCCACTTT
CASSSGREDNSPLHF
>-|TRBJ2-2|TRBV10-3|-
TGTGCCATCAGGGACCCGACAGACATGGCGGGGTTCGGGGAGCTGTTTTTT
CAIRDPTDMAGFGELFF
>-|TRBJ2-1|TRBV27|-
TGTGCCAGCAGTTTATTTGCGGGGAGCTCCTACAATGAGCAGTTCTTC
CASSLFAGSSYNEQFF
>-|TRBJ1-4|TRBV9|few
TGTGCCAGCAGCGTAGATCGGAGTAATGAAAAACTGTTTTTT
CASSVDRSNEKLFF
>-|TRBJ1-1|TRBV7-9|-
TGTGCCAGCAGCCTGGGCCGGGCAGGGGCCTTGAACACTGAAGCTTTCTTT
CASSLGRAGALNTEAFF
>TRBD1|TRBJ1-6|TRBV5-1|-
TGCGCCAGCAGCTTGGACAGGGGGCCAGGAAATTCACCCCTCCACTTT
CASSLDRGPGNSPLHF
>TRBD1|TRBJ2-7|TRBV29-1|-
TGCAGCGTTGGACAGGGGTGGTACGAGCAGTACTTC
CSVGQGWYEQYF
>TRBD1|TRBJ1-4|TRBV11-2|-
TGTGCCAGCAGTCCTAGAGGACAGGGAGGGGAAAAACTGTTTTTT
CASSPRGQGGEKLFF
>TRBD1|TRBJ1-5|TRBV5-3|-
TGTGCCAGAAGCTACGACAGGGAATTCAATCAGCCCCAGCATTTT
CARSYDREFNQPQHF
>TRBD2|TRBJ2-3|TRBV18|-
TGTGCCAGCTCAGTCCTAGCGGCCGGGGATACGCAGTATTTT
CASSVLAAGDTQYF
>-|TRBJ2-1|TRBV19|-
TGTGCCAGTAGTATCCCAGGGGTTGAGCAGTTCTTC
CASSIPGVEQFF
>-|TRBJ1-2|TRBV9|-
TGTGCCAGCAGCGTAGCAGGGCGGGGGATCTATGGCTACACCTTC
CASSVAGRGIYGYTF
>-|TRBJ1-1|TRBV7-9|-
TGTGCCAGCAGCTTGGGAGGGGTGAACACTGAAGCTTTCTTT
CASSLGGVNTEAFF
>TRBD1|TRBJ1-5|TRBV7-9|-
TGTGCCAGCAGCAGGAACAACGAGGACAGGAACAAGCATTTT
CASSRNNEDRNKHF
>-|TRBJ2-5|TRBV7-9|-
TGTGCCAGCAGCTTTAGTGTCCAGGGTGAGGAGACCCAGTACTTC
CASSFSVQGEETQYF
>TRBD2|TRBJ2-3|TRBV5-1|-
TGCGCCAGCAGCTTGAACGGGGGGGGTTCAGATACGCAGTATTTT
CASSLNGGGSDTQYF
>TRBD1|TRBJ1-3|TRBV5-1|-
TGCGCCAGCAGCTTTGAGGGGGCGTCTGGAAACACCATATATTTT
CASSFEGASGNTIYF
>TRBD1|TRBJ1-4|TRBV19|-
TGTGCCAGTAGTCCGGGACAGGGAAATGAAAAACTGTTTTTT
CASSPGQGNEKLFF
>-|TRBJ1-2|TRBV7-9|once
TGTGCCAGCAGCTCCCTTTTGTCTAACTATGGCTACACCTTC
CASSSLLSNYGYTF
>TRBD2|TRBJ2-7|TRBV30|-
TGTGCCTGGGCTAGCGGGGGGGCTAACGAGCAGTACTTC
CAWASGGANEQYF
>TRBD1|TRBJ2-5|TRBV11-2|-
TGTGCCAGCAGCACGACAGGGCCAAGGCGAGAGACCCAGTACTTC
CASSTTGPRRETQYF
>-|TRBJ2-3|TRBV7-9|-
TGTGCCAGCAGCTTACTTGGCACCACAGATACGCAGTATTTT
CASSLLGTTDTQYF
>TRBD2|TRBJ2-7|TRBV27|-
TGTGCCAGCAGTTTCCGGCTAGCGGCCCCCTACGAGCAGTACTTC
CASSFRLAAPYEQYF
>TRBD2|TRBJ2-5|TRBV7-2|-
TGTGCCAGCAGCTCCGGGACTAGCGGGAAGACCCAGTACTTC
CASSSGTSGKTQYF
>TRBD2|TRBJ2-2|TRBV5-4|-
TGTGCCAGCAGCTTTTCGCTAGCGGGGGCCGGGGAGCTGTTTTTT
CASSFSLAGAGELFF
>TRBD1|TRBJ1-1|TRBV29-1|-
TGCAGCGCAGACAGGGGCACTGAAGCTTTCTTT
CSADRGTEAFF
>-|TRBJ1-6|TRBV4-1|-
TGCGCCAGCAGCCAAGTCCCGGGACAAACTAATTCACCCCTCCACTTT
CASSQVPGQTNSPLHF
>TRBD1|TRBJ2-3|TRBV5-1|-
TGCGCCAGCAGCCCACAGGGGGCGGTAGGAGATACGCAGTATTTT
CASSPQGAVGDTQYF
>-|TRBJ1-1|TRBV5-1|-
TGCGCCAGCAGCTTGGCAGGGTTCGGCACTGAAGCTTTCTTT
CASSLAGFGTEAFF
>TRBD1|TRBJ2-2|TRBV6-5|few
TGTGCCAGCAGTTACTGGGGACAGGGGACCGGGGAGCTGTTTTTT
CASSYWGQGTGELFF
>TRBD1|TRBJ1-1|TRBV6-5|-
TGTGCCAGCAGTTACTTACAGGGGGCGCGGGACACTGAAGCTTTCTTT
CASSYLQGARDTEAFF
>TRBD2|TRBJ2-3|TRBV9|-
TGTGCCAGCAGCCCGGGGACTAGCGGGGGCCCAGATACGCAGTATTTT
CASSPGTSGGPDTQYF
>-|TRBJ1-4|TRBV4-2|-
TGTGCCAGCAGCCTCGCGGCTAGGGGTGAAAAACTGTTTTTT
CASSLAARGEKLFF
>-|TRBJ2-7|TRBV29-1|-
TGCAGCGTTGACCTGGGGGGTAAGGGCTACGAGCAGTACTTC
CSVDLGGKGYEQYF
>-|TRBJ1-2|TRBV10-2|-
TGCGCCAGTGCCTGGGCAGGCTTAGGCTACACCTTC
CASAWAGLGYTF
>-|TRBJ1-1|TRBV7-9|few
TGTGCCAGCAGCGATTTTCGAGGACAGAGTGAAGCTTTCTTT
CASSDFRGQSEAFF
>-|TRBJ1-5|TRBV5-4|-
TGTGCCAGCAGCTTGCGGGACGGCGGGGGCAGTCAGCCCCAGCATTTT
CASSLRDGGGSQPQHF
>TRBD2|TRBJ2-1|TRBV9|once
TGTGCCAGCAGCGTTGAGGGACTAGACTACAATGAGCAGTTCTTC
CASSVEGLDYNEQFF
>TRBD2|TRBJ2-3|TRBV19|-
TGTGCCAGTAGCCGGCTAGCGGGGGCCTTCACAGATACGCAGTATTTT
CASSRLAGAFTDTQYF
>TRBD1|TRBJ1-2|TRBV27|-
TGTGCCAGCAGTCTGACAGGGGGCTGTGGCTACACCTTC
CASSLTGGCGYTF